This T cell receptor beta chain was identified during a study of a mutant IDH1 vaccine in newly diagnosed glioma. Whole-study context: Patients underwent eight vaccinations, which took place in weeks 1, 3, 5, 7, 11, 15, 19 and 23. Vaccines were first given 4-6 weeks after radiotherapy alone, or with temozolomide cycles. Receipt of radiotherapy, temozolomide, or both preceded the study, and most received both.

The repertoire was sequenced with immunoSEQ multiplex PCR; TCRdb's copy has only in-frame clones and lacks some. The sample carries more than 25,000 clones, approximately 80% recorded once. Time point here: week 5, during vaccination. Every vaccine dose comprised 300 ug of mutant IDH1 20-mer peptide plus topical imiquimod. New WHO grade 3 or 4 IDH1-mutant, ATRX-lost astrocytomas were present in all donors. This clone was observed a single time. Antigen unknown. This CDR3 is 14 amino acids long. In germline, CDR1 is LNHDA, CDR2 SQIVND (reference sequence). The V gene lost 7 bases and the J gene lost 2 bases, with 12 bases spanning the gap.

The source material was PBMCs, sampled from a glioma patient whose treatment included an IDH1 peptide vaccine. The chain has TRBV19 and TRBJ2-1; D may be TRBD2 (5 bases). The sequence was obtained from a man in his forties or fifties with glioma. The CDR3 protein is CASTGTDAYNEQFF. The DNA of the CDR3 is TGTGCCAGTACGGGAACCGACGCCTACAATGAGCAGTTCTTC.